Presented here are 32 T cell receptor beta chains from one specimen sequenced in a study of T cell responses to AZD1222 COVID-19 vaccine. Profiling relied on immunoSEQ multiplex PCR, and the TCRdb table lists in-frame clones only, not all of them. The sample records about 94,000 clones, approximately 90% being singletons. The source was peripheral blood, collected 28 days after the second AZD1222 dose. All receptors derive from an adult who received the AZD1222 COVID-19 vaccine.

The genes are TRBV5-1 and TRBJ1-1; no firm D call. V lost 4 bases and J lost 3, with 19 bases in between. Germline V CDR1 and CDR2: SGHRS, YFSETQ. The CDR3 loop spans 16 amino acids. The CDR3 here is CASSPEPGLTYTEAFF. CDR3 nucleotide sequence: TGCGCCAGCAGCCCCGAACCGGGTCTAACCTACACTGAAGCTTTCTTT.

This clone was seen once. V gene TRBV25-1 combines with J gene TRBJ1-1; D is possibly TRBD1 (6 bases). CDR1 is MGHDK and CDR2 is SYGVNS in the germline V gene. Trimming stripped 4 bases from V and 1 base from J, with 10 bases between. The CDR3 is 14 amino acids. The CDR3 loop reads CASSALGGNTEAFF. For the CDR3, the DNA is TGTGCCAGCAGTGCTTTAGGGGGGAACACTGAAGCTTTCTTT.

With regard to this clone: Other DNA variants within this sample encode the same CDR3. This chain connects TRBV3-1 (or the pseudogene TRBV3-2) to TRBJ2-3, with D maybe TRBD2 (6 bases). The CDR3 covers 14 residues. V was cut by 1 base and J by 1 base, with 6 bases left in between. The germline V gene encodes CDR1 LGHDT and CDR2 YNNKEL (reference sequence). CDR3 sequence reads: CASSQAGGTDTQYF. CDR3 DNA: TGTGCCAGCAGCCAAGCGGGAGGCACAGATACGCAGTATTTT.

V is TRBV7-3 and J is TRBJ1-1; tentatively, D is TRBD1 (5 bases). Trimming took off 0 bases at V and 6 bases at J, with 17 bases between the two ends. This CDR3 spans 16 amino acids. Germline CDR1 SGHTA, CDR2 FQGTGA. As DNA, the CDR3 is TGTGCCAGCAGCTTAACGGCAGGGCTTTTGAGAGCTGAAGCTTTCTTT. The encoded protein is CASSLTAGLLRAEAFF.

The V call is TRBV6-5, the J call TRBJ1-2, with a weak D call TRBD1 (6 bases). V was clipped by 5 bases and J by 7 bases, with 14 bases between them. Germline V CDR1 and CDR2: MNHEY, SVGAGI. The length of the CDR3 is 13 residues. The CDR3 sequence: CASSNRERGGYTF. DNA of the CDR3: TGTGCCAGCAGTAACAGGGAACGAGGTGGCTACACCTTC.

This chain joins TRBV6-2 or TRBV6-3 and TRBJ2-5; no reliable D call. The V gene's germline CDR1 is MNHEY and CDR2 SVGEGT. Trimming removed 5 bases from V and 5 bases from J, with 15 bases in between. This CDR3 has 14 amino acids. CDR3 amino acids: CASSDRAASETQYF. Here the CDR3 DNA reads TGTGCCAGCAGTGACCGGGCCGCTTCGGAGACCCAGTACTTC.

For the CDR3, the DNA is TGTGCCAGCAGCTCGCAGAGACAGGACGATCAGCCCCAGCATTTT. Encoded protein: CASSSQRQDDQPQHF. This sequence joins TRBV7-8 and TRBJ1-5, with a possible D match to TRBD1 (6 bases). Germline CDR1 and CDR2: SGHVS and FQNEAQ. V was trimmed by 4 bases and J by 5 bases, leaving 15 bases between them. The CDR3 has 15 residues.

The chain carries TRBV7-3 and TRBJ1-1; TRBD1 might be the D (5 bases). V dropped 4 bases and J dropped 6 bases, with 12 bases sitting between them. This CDR3 spans 13 amino acids. The germline gives CDR1 SGHTA, CDR2 FQGTGA. This CDR3 reads CASSSYIGAEAFF. The CDR3 nucleotides are TGTGCCAGCAGCTCTTATATAGGGGCTGAAGCTTTCTTT.

The rearrangement uses TRBV4-1 and TRBJ1-2; D unresolved. There are 14 residues in the CDR3. V was shortened by 0 bases and J by 4 bases, with 9 bases between the two germline ends. The germline CDR1 and CDR2 sequences are MGHRA and YSYEKL. CDR3 in amino acids: CASSQERAIYGYTF. CDR3 nucleotide sequence: TGCGCCAGCAGCCAAGAAAGGGCGATCTATGGCTACACCTTC.

The V and J genes are TRBV6-5 and TRBJ1-6, with 9 positions matching TRBD1. CDR1 and CDR2 (germline): MNHEY, SVGAGI. The CDR3 loop spans 15 amino acids. V dropped 5 bases and J dropped 3; count of bases not matched to a gene: 2. Here the CDR3 reads CASSLGQGYNSPLHF. The CDR3 nucleotides read TGTGCCAGCAGTCTGGGACAGGGCTATAATTCACCCCTCCACTTT.

The chain links TRBV27 to TRBJ1-1; D is unclear. The V end lost 3 bases, the J end lost 2 bases, and 7 bases lay between the germline ends. This CDR3 contains 13 residues. The germline gives CDR1 MNHEY, CDR2 SMNVEV (reference sequence). CDR3 in DNA: TGTGCCAGCAGTTTCCGGTCTAACACTGAAGCTTTCTTT. Protein: CASSFRSNTEAFF.

This sequence joins TRBV3-1 (or the pseudogene TRBV3-2) and TRBJ2-5; D gene uncertain. Looked up from germline, CDR1 is LGHDT and CDR2 is YNNKEL (reference sequence). This CDR3 has 15 residues. Trimming cost V 4 bases and J 3 bases, with 15 bases left between them. The CDR3 protein is CASSLRQDRKETQYF. Here the CDR3 DNA reads TGTGCCAGCAGCCTTAGGCAAGACCGCAAAGAGACCCAGTACTTC.

The rearrangement links TRBV30 to TRBJ2-5; 8 bases agree with TRBD1. J lost 5 bases, V lost 0 bases, and 14 bases had no gene match. From germline, CDR1 is GTSNPN and CDR2 SVGIG (reference sequence). CDR3 length: 17 amino acids. For the CDR3, the DNA is TGTGCCTGGAGTGTATGGACATCAGGGGGCGCCGGGGAGACCCAGTACTTC. Translation gives CAWSVWTSGGAGETQYF.

This rearrangement joins TRBV5-4 to TRBJ2-1; 13 bases fit TRBD2. The ends lost 4 bases at V and 6 bases at J; junction bases unmatched: 4. Germline assignment: CDR1 SGHNT and CDR2 YYREEE (reference sequence). The CDR3 loop spans 15 amino acids. CDR3 in DNA: TGTGCCAGCAGCACGGGACTAGCGGGACGCAATGAGCAGTTCTTC. It yields the protein CASSTGLAGRNEQFF.

A remark on this clone: The same CDR3 can be traced to other DNA sequences in this sample. V is TRBV5-1 and J is TRBJ2-1; a possible D gene is TRBD2 (5 bases). This CDR3 region has 15 residues. The germline gives CDR1 SGHRS, CDR2 YFSETQ. Trimming cost V 1 base and J 0 bases, with 8 bases left between them. The CDR3: CASSLTGSSYNEQFF. CDR3 nucleotide sequence: TGCGCCAGCAGCTTGACGGGAAGCTCCTACAATGAGCAGTTCTTC.

The chain uses TRBV7-9 and TRBJ2-2; TRBD2 is a possible D gene (6 bases). The CDR3 consists of 14 residues. Germline V gene lookup returns CDR1 SEHNR and CDR2 FQNEAQ (reference sequence). V was shortened by 6 bases and J by 0 bases, with 8 bases between the two germline ends. This CDR3 is CASSSGANTGELFF. The DNA for the CDR3 is TGTGCCAGCAGTTCGGGAGCGAACACCGGGGAGCTGTTTTTT.

Here the CDR3 reads CASSLTGAHGYTF. As DNA, the CDR3 is TGTGCCAGCTCCCTGACAGGGGCCCATGGCTACACCTTC. The chain is built from TRBV7-3 and TRBJ1-2; 8 positions match TRBD1. Germline trimming cut 8 bases from V and 6 bases from J; bases unmatched to any gene: 8. The germline V gene has CDR1 SGHTA and CDR2 FQGTGA. The CDR3 loop spans 13 amino acids.

The DNA for the CDR3 is TGCGCCAGCAGCTCAGACAGGGTAAGCACTGAAGCTTTCTTT. Its protein product is CASSSDRVSTEAFF. The V and J genes are TRBV5-1 and TRBJ1-1; 7 bases fit TRBD1. The junction had 6 bases not matched to a gene; V was cut back by 3 bases and J by 4 bases. Looked up from germline, CDR1 is SGHRS and CDR2 is YFSETQ. The CDR3 runs 14 residues.

J is TRBJ1-1 and V is TRBV6-5; 9 bases are a match to TRBD1. In germline, CDR1 is MNHEY, CDR2 SVGAGI. V lost 5 bases and J lost 1; bases outside the gene matches: 2. The CDR3 has 14 amino acids. CDR3 loop: CASSQTGGNTEAFF. The CDR3 DNA reads as TGTGCCAGCAGTCAGACAGGGGGGAACACTGAAGCTTTCTTT.

The DNA of the CDR3 is TGTGCCAGCAGCTTCTCCCGGACTAGCGGGGGGTCCAATGAGCAGTTCTTC. Amino acids: CASSFSRTSGGSNEQFF. The chain carries TRBV7-2 and TRBJ2-1; 14 nucleotides match TRBD2. The CDR3 consists of 17 residues. Germline V gene sequence: CDR1 SGHTA, CDR2 FQGNSA. V lost 3 bases to trimming and J lost 6 bases; unmatched junction nucleotides: 7.

The rearrangement uses TRBV9 and TRBJ2-3; 10 nucleotides align to TRBD2. Germline CDR1 is SGDLS and CDR2 is YYNGEE. The CDR3 contains 15 residues. With V trimmed by 0 bases and J by 5 bases, 3 bases remained unmatched. The CDR3 sequence is CASSVEAGGRDTQYF. The CDR3 nucleotides read TGTGCCAGCAGCGTAGAAGCGGGAGGGCGAGATACGCAGTATTTT. Drawing the rest from reference TRBV9 and TRBJ2-3, the complete variable domain is DSGVTQTPKHLITATGQRVTLRCSPRSGDLSVYWYQQSLDQGLQFLIQYYNGEERAKGNILERFSAQQFPDLHSELNLSSLELGDSALYFCASSVEAGGRDTQYFGPGTRLTVL.

V is TRBV2 and J is TRBJ2-7, with TRBD2 matching over 9 bases. The CDR3 totals 14 residues. Losses at the gene ends were 8 bases for V and 7 bases for J; bases not matched to a gene: 12. CDR1 and CDR2 from the germline V gene are SNHLY and FYNNEI. The CDR3 DNA is TGTGCCAGCGGTGGCGGGAGGGCCGCGGGAGAGCAGTACTTC. Translating it yields CASGGGRAAGEQYF.

The chain links TRBV28 to TRBJ1-6, with 8 bases that match TRBD1. CDR3 length: 17 residues. The germline CDR1 and CDR2 sequences are MDHEN and SYDVKM. Unmatched junction bases numbered 15, after V lost 4 bases and J lost 10 bases. CDR3 DNA: TGTGCCAGCAGTTCAACTTGGACAGGGCGAGGAGGGTCACCCCTCCACTTT. Residues: CASSSTWTGRGGSPLHF.

V and J are TRBV25-1 and TRBJ1-1, with D hard to call. V lost 6 bases, J lost 8 bases, and 10 bases lay in between. CDR1 is MGHDK and CDR2 is SYGVNS in the germline V gene. The CDR3 is made up of 11 amino acids. The CDR3 sequence: CASRDWAEAFF. CDR3 coding DNA: TGTGCCAGCAGAGATTGGGCAGAAGCTTTCTTT.

This chain links TRBV11-3 with TRBJ2-4; D remains unclear. In germline, CDR1 is SGHNT, CDR2 YENEEA. The germline V and J ends were trimmed by 4 bases and 6 bases, with 4 bases remaining between them. CDR3 size: 11 residues. The DNA for the CDR3 is TGTGCCAGCAGCTCAATAAACATTCAGTACTTC. This translates into CASSSINIQYF.

The chain carries TRBV9 and TRBJ2-7; perhaps D is TRBD1 or TRBD2 (5 bases each). The CDR3 totals 14 residues. Trimming removed 0 bases from V and 5 bases from J, with 12 bases in between. Germline loops: CDR1 SGDLS, CDR2 YYNGEE. The CDR3 region is CASSVARDGNEQYF. CDR3 bases: TGTGCCAGCAGCGTAGCCAGGGACGGTAACGAGCAGTACTTC.

The rearrangement links TRBV29-1 to TRBJ2-2; 8 bases are shared with TRBD1. This CDR3 is built from 15 residues. V dropped 4 bases and J dropped 3; count of bases not matched to a gene: 7. CDR1 and CDR2 from the germline V gene are SQVTM and ANQGSEA. The CDR3 DNA sequence: TGCAGCGTTGGTATGGACAGGGTTGACACCGGGGAGCTGTTTTTT. This codes for CSVGMDRVDTGELFF.

The chain is built from TRBV5-6 and TRBJ2-5; no reliable D call. Germline V gene lookup returns CDR1 SGHDT and CDR2 YYEEEE. The CDR3 contains 17 residues. Between the trimmed V and J ends, which lost 2 bases and 0 bases, there was a span of 17 bases. CDR3 bases: TGTGCCAGCAGCTTATTCGGAAGGCGGATGTACCAAGAGACCCAGTACTTC. It encodes CASSLFGRRMYQETQYF.

The sample holds one count of this clone. The junction differs from germline at one of its ends, possibly a read error. This rearrangement joins TRBV5-8 to TRBJ1-3, with D maybe TRBD1 (6 bases). The CDR3 covers 12 residues. The germline CDR1 and CDR2 sequences are SGHTS and YDEGEE. CDR3 region: CASSLVQGSPHF. DNA of the CDR3: TGTGCCAGCAGCTTGGTACAGGGTTCTCCCCATTTT.

The gene calls are TRBV5-1 and TRBJ1-6; D remains ambiguous. CDR1 is SGHRS and CDR2 is YFSETQ in the germline V gene. The CDR3 has 14 residues. V was pared by 4 bases and J by 5 bases, with 10 bases between. The CDR3 sequence: CASSAGRNNSPLHF. DNA of the CDR3: TGCGCCAGCAGCGCCGGACGGAATAATTCACCCCTCCACTTT.

This clone showed up just a few times. This sequence joins TRBV27 and TRBJ1-1, with D perhaps TRBD1 (5 bases). Germline lookup yields CDR1 MNHEY and CDR2 SMNVEV (reference sequence). The CDR3 loop spans 15 amino acids. V was cut by 3 bases and J by 0 bases, with 11 bases left in between. The CDR3 DNA follows: TGTGCCAGCAGTTTGACTTCAGGGTTGAACACTGAAGCTTTCTTT. It is translated as CASSLTSGLNTEAFF.

This chain joins TRBV9 and TRBJ1-5; 9 nucleotides align to TRBD1. This CDR3 has 15 amino acids. Unmatched junction bases numbered 7, after V lost 3 bases and J lost 6 bases. Germline-derived CDR1 and CDR2 are SGDLS and YYNGEE. CDR3 in amino acids: CASSARDRDGQPQHF. DNA for the CDR3: TGTGCCAGCAGCGCCCGGGACAGGGACGGTCAGCCCCAGCATTTT.